The TCR beta chain under discussion was sequenced for a study of control samples from healthy donors and cancer patients. The repertoire was sequenced with immunoSEQ multiplex PCR; TCRdb's copy has only in-frame clones and lacks some. In the table there are about 120,000 clones, roughly 90% of which are singletons. There are 14 residues in the CDR3. Germline V CDR1 and CDR2: MGHRA, YSYEKL. V shed 5 bases, J shed 4 bases, and the junction held 3 bases outside the gene matches. The TCR comes from a man between 50 and 59 years old in good health. Sequencing was carried out using blood. The genes are TRBV4-1 and TRBJ1-3; 9 bases are a match to TRBD1. The CDR3, as DNA: TGCGCCAGCAGCTCACAGGGGGCGGGAAACACCATATATTTT. Amino acid sequence: CASSSQGAGNTIYF.